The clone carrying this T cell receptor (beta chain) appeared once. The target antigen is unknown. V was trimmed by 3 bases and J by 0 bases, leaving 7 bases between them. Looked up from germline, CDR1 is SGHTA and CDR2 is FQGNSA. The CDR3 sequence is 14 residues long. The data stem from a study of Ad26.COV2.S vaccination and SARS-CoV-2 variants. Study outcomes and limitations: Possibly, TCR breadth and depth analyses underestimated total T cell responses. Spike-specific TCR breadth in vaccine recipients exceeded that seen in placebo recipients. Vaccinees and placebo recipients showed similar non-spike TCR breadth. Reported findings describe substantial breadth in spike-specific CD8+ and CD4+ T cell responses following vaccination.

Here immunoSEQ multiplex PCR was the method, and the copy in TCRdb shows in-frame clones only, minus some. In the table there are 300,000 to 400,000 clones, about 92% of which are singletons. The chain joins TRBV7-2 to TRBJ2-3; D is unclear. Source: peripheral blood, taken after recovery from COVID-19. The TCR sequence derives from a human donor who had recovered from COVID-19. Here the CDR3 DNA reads TGTGCCAGCAGCTTTCGGATGAGCACAGATACGCAGTATTTT. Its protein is CASSFRMSTDTQYF.